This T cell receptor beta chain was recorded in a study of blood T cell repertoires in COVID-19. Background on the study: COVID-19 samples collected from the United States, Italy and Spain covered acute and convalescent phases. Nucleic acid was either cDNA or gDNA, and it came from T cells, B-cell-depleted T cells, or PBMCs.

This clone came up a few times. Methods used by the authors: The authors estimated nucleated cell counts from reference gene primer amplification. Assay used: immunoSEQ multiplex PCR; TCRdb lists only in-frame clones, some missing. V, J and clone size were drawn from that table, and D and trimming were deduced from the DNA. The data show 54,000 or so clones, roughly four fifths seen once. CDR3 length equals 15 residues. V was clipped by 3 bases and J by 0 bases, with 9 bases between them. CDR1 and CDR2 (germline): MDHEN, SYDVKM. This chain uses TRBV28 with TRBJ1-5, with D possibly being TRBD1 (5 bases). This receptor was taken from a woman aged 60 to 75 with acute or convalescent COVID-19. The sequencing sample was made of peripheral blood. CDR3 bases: TGTGCCAGCAGTTTTATACAGGATAGCAATCAGCCCCAGCATTTT. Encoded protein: CASSFIQDSNQPQHF.